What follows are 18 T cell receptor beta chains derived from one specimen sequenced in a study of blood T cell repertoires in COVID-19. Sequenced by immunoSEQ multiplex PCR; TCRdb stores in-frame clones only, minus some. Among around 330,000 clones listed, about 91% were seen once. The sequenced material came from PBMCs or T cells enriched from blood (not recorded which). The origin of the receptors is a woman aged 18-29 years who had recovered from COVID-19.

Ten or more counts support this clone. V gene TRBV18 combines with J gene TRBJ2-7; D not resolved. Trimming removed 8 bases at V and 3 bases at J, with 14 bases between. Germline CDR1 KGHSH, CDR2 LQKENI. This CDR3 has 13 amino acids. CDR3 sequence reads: CASRNTAVYEQYF. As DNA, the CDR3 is TGTGCCAGCCGGAACACAGCTGTCTACGAGCAGTACTTC.

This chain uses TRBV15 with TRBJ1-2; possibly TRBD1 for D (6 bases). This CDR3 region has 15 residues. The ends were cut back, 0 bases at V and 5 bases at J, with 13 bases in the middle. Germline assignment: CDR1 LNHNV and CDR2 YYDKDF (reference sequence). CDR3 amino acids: CATSRDSGVGYGYTF. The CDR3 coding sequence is TGTGCCACCAGCAGAGATTCAGGGGTAGGGTATGGCTACACCTTC.

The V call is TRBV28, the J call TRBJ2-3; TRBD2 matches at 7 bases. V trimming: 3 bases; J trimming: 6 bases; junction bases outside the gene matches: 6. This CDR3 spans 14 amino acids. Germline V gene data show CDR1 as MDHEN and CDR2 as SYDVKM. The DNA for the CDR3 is TGTGCCAGCAGTTTGCCCGGGAGGCCCGATACGCAGTATTTT. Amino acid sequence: CASSLPGRPDTQYF.

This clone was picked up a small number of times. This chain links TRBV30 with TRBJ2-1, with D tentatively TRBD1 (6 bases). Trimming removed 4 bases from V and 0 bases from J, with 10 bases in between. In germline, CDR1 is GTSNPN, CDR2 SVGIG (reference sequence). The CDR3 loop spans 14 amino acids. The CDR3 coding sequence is TGTGCCTGGAATAGGGGGAACTCCTACAATGAGCAGTTCTTC. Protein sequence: CAWNRGNSYNEQFF.

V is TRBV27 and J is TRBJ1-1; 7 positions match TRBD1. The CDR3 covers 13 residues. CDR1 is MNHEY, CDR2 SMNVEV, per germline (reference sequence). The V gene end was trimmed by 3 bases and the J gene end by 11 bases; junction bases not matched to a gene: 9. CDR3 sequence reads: CASSLGQGGAAFF. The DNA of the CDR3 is TGTGCCAGCAGTTTGGGGCAGGGGGGAGCGGCTTTCTTT.

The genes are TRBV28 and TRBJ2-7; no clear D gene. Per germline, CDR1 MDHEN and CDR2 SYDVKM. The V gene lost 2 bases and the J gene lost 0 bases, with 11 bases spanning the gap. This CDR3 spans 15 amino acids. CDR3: CASSLVIWSSYEQYF. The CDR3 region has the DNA TGTGCCAGCAGTTTAGTAATTTGGAGCTCCTACGAGCAGTACTTC.

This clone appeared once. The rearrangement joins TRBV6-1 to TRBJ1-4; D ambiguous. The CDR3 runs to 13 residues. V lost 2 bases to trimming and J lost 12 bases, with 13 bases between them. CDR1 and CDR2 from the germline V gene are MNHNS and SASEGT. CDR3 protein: CASSEYGVTELFF. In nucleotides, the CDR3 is TGTGCCAGCAGTGAATACGGGGTTACGGAACTGTTTTTT.

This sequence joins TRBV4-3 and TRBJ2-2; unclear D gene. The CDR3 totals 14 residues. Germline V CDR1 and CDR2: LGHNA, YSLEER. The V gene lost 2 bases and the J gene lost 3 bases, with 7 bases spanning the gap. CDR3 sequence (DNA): TGCGCCAGCAGCCAATATCTCCACACCGGGGAGCTGTTTTTT. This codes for CASSQYLHTGELFF.

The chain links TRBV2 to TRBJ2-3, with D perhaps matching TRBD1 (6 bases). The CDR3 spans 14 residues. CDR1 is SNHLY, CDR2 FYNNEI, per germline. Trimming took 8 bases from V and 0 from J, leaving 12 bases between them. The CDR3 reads CASGDTGSTDTQYF. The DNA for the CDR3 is TGTGCCAGCGGGGATACAGGGAGCACAGATACGCAGTATTTT. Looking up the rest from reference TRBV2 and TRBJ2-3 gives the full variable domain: EPEVTQTPSHQVTQMGQEVILRCVPISNHLYFYWYRQILGQKVEFLVSFYNNEISEKSEIFDDQFSVERPDGSNFTLKIRSTKLEDSAMYFCASGDTGSTDTQYFGPGTRLTVL.

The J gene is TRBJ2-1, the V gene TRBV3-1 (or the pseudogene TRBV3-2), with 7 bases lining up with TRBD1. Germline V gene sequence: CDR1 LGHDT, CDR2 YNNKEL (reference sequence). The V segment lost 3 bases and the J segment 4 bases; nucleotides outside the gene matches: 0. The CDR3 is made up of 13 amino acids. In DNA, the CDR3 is TGTGCCAGCAGCCAGGGACAGTACAATGAGCAGTTCTTC. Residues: CASSQGQYNEQFF.

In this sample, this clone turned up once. In DNA form, the CDR3 reads TGTGCCAGCAGCCCCAGGATCCGGTATAGCAATCAGCCCCAGCATTTT. It codes for CASSPRIRYSNQPQHF. The chain recombines TRBV5-5 with TRBJ1-5; no reliable D call. The germline CDR1 and CDR2 sequences are SGHKS and YYEKEE (reference sequence). This CDR3 spans 16 amino acids. V lost 4 bases, J lost 0 bases, and 14 bases lay in between.

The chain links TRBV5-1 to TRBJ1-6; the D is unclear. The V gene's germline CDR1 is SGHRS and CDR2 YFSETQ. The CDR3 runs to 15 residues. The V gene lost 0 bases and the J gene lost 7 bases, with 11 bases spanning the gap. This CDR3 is CASSLETAGNSPLHF. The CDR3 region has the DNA TGCGCCAGCAGCTTGGAAACAGCGGGGAATTCACCCCTCCACTTT.

CDR3 amino acids: CASRAAGGSPGNEQFF. Written as DNA, the CDR3 is TGTGCCAGCAGGGCAGCGGGAGGTTCCCCCGGCAATGAGCAGTTCTTC. The V and J genes are TRBV7-3 and TRBJ2-1, with TRBD2 identical over 9 bases. This CDR3 has 16 residues. The V segment lost 6 bases and the J segment 6 bases; nucleotides outside the gene matches: 12. The germline CDR1 and CDR2 sequences are SGHTA and FQGTGA.

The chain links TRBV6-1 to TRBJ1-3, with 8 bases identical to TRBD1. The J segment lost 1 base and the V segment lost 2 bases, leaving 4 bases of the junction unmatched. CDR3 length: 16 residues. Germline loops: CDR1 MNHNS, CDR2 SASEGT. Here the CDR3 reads CASSEPRQGSGNTIYF. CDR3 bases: TGTGCCAGCAGTGAACCCCGACAGGGGTCTGGAAACACCATATATTTT.

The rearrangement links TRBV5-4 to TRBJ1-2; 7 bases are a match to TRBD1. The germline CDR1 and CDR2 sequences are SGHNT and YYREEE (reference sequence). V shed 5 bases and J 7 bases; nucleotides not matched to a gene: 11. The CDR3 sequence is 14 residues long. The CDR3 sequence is CASSYTGAGGGYTF. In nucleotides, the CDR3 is TGTGCCAGCAGTTACACCGGGGCAGGGGGTGGCTACACCTTC.

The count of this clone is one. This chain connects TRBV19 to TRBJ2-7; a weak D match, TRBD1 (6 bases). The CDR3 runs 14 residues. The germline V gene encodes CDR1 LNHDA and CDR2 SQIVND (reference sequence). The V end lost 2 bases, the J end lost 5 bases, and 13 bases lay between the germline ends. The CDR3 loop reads CASSITHRDHEQYF. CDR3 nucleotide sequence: TGTGCCAGTAGTATAACGCACAGGGACCACGAGCAGTACTTC.

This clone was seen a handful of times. CDR3 sequence (DNA): TGTGCCAGCAAAGAACAAGCGGGAACCACCTACAATGAGCAGTTCTTC. This sequence encodes CASKEQAGTTYNEQFF. The rearrangement joins TRBV2 to TRBJ2-1; 7 bases are shared with TRBD2. Germline CDR1 is SNHLY and CDR2 is FYNNEI. Trimming cost V 7 bases and J 2 bases; bases outside gene matches: 11. The CDR3 has 16 residues.

For the CDR3, the DNA is TGTGCCAGCAGTTTAGGAGCGGGGAAGAGCACAGATACGCAGTATTTT. This translates into CASSLGAGKSTDTQYF. The rearrangement links TRBV27 to TRBJ2-3; 7 positions match TRBD2. Losses at the gene ends were 2 bases for V and 0 bases for J; bases not matched to a gene: 5. The length of the CDR3 is 16 residues. CDR1 is MNHEY and CDR2 is SMNVEV in the germline V gene (reference sequence).